The entry that follows covers one TCR beta chain sequence. Some clones are missing from TCRdb's copy, which holds only in-frame ones; the method was immunoSEQ multiplex PCR. The sample has approximately 2.5 million clones; under 95% are singletons. These data come from a study of shared clonotypes between healthy human individuals. There are 15 residues in the CDR3. V lost 3 bases to trimming and J lost 0 bases; unmatched junction nucleotides: 3. The V gene's germline CDR1 is KGHSH and CDR2 LQKENI. This sequence was found in a man aged 18 to 29 in good health. Some clones in this sample may be carry-over from other donors' samples. Material for sequencing was naive CD4+ T cells from PBMCs. Subset noted: CD45RA+ positively selected. The chain employs TRBV18 and TRBJ1-2; 8 bases agree with TRBD1. CDR3 loop: CASSPRTGSNYGYTF. CDR3 DNA sequence: TGTGCCAGCTCACCGAGGACAGGGTCTAACTATGGCTACACCTTC.